The entry below describes one TCR beta chain. At one of its ends the junction is not consistent with the germline gene, which may arise from a read error. This sample is part of a study of technical replicates of blood from a few donors. The germline V gene has CDR1 MNHGY and CDR2 SAAAGT. The CDR3 is made up of 17 amino acids. Profiling relied on immunoSEQ multiplex PCR, and the TCRdb table lists in-frame clones only, not all of them. This sample has around 60,000 clones; more than 85% occur once, and the top ten carry about 4.5%. The chain is built from TRBV6-8 and TRBJ2-5, with a possible D match to TRBD2 (5 bases). Sequencing was performed on PBMCs. The sequence was obtained from a human donor in good health. Some clones in this sample may be carry-over from other donors' samples. CDR3 region: CASSNSPPQRTYETQYF. The CDR3 DNA sequence: TGTGCCAGCAGTAACTCCCCACCTCAGAGGACTTACGAGACCCAGTACTTC.